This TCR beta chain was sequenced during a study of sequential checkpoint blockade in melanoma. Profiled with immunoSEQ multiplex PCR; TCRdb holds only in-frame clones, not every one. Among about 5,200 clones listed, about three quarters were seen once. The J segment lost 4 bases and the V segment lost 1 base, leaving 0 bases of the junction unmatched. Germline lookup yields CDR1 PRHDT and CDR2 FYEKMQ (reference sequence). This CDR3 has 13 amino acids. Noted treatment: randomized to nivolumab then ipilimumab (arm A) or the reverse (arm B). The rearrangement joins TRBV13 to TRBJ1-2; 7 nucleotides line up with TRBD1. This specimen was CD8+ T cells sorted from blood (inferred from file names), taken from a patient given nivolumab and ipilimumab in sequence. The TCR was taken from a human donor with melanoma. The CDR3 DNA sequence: TGTGCCAGCAGCTTAGACAGGGGCTATGGCTACACCTTC. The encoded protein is CASSLDRGYGYTF.